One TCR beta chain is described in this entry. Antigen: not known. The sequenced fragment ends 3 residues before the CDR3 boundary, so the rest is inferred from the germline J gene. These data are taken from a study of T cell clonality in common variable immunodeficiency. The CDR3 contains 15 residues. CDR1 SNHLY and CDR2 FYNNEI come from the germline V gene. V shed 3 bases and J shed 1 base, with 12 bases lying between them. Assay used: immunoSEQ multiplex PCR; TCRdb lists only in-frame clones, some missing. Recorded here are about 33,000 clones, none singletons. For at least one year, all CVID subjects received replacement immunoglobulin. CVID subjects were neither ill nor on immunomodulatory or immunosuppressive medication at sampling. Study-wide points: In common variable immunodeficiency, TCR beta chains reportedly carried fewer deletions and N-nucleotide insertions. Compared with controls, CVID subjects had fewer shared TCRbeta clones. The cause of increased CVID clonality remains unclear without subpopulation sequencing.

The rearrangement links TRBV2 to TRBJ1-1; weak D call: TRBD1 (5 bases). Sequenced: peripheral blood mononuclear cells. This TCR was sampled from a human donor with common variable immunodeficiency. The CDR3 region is CASSDEGLGNTEAFF. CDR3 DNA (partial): TGTGCCAGCAGTGACGAGGGGCTTGGGAACACTGAA.